These 20 T cell receptor beta chains originate from one sample sequenced in a study of T-cell reconstitution after alpha-beta-depleted transplantation in children. Researchers prepared the TCRbeta library using unique molecular identifiers, the study reports. TCRdb re-derived calls from the PCR reads in MiXCR, one entry per CDR3 protein. The sample holds 450,000 to 500,000 distinct CDR3 sequences, about an eighth seen once. The specimen comprised PBMCs from the stem cell graft donor, sampled from the stem cell graft. These receptors were taken from a human donor who donated a stem cell graft to a child with combined immunodeficiency.

The chain employs TRBV7-2 and TRBJ2-7, with 9 bases aligning to TRBD1. The CDR3 covers 14 residues. Germline V CDR1 and CDR2: SGHTA, FQGNSA. J lost 6 bases, V lost 5 bases, and 8 bases had no gene match. CDR3 coding DNA: TGTGCCAGCAGCACCGGGACAGGGTATTTCGAGCAGTACTTC. It yields the protein CASSTGTGYFEQYF.

This clonotype was detected a few times. The genes are TRBV12-3 or TRBV12-4 and TRBJ1-2; weak D call: TRBD1 (5 bases). The CDR3 extends over 15 amino acids. Deletions cut 1 base from V and 4 bases from J, with 13 bases between. CDR3 in DNA: TGTGCCAGCAGTTTAGATGGCTTTGGGGGCTATGGCTACACCTTC. Encoded protein: CASSLDGFGGYGYTF.

This clonotype was observed many times. The chain uses TRBV2 and TRBJ1-3; possibly TRBD1 for D (5 bases). Trimming took off 8 bases at V and 0 bases at J, with 11 bases between the two ends. Germline values: CDR1 SNHLY, CDR2 FYNNEI. The CDR3 has 14 residues. CDR3 bases: TGTGCCAGCCGGGACTTCTACTCTGGAAACACCATATATTTT. This encodes CASRDFYSGNTIYF.

The chain employs TRBV6-2 or TRBV6-3 and TRBJ2-1, with TRBD2 matching over 12 bases. Germline V gene data show CDR1 as MNHEY and CDR2 as SVGEGT. The ends lost 2 bases at V and 4 bases at J; junction bases unmatched: 9. The CDR3 is 18 residues long. The CDR3 region has the DNA TGTGCCAGCAGTTACCGAGGACTAGCGGGGCGGCAGTACAATGAGCAGTTCTTC. Its protein is CASSYRGLAGRQYNEQFF.

The chain employs TRBV6-2 or TRBV6-3 and TRBJ2-3; no reliable D call. The CDR3 totals 15 residues. The V gene's germline CDR1 is MNHEY and CDR2 SVGEGT. V lost 5 bases and J lost 6, with 18 bases in between. CDR3 sequence (DNA): TGTGCCAGCAGTGGGCCGAGCCTTCCTCCGGATACGCAGTATTTT. This codes for CASSGPSLPPDTQYF.

This clonotype was found a few times. The rearrangement joins TRBV3-1 to TRBJ2-7; 10 bases are shared with TRBD2. The V segment lost 1 base and the J segment 5 bases; nucleotides outside the gene matches: 5. The germline V gene has CDR1 LGHDT and CDR2 YNNKEL (reference sequence). The CDR3 sequence is 15 residues long. The CDR3 here is CASSQGTSGGNEQYF. The CDR3 coding sequence is TGTGCCAGCAGCCAAGGGACTAGCGGCGGCAACGAGCAGTACTTC.

The table lists this clonotype with many counts. The V gene is TRBV12-3 or TRBV12-4, the J gene TRBJ1-2, with TRBD1 matching over 8 bases. The V segment lost 4 bases and the J segment 4 bases; nucleotides outside the gene matches: 5. The CDR3 is 14 amino acids. The CDR3 spells CASSSGTGFYGYTF. The CDR3 coding sequence is TGTGCCAGCAGTTCCGGGACAGGCTTCTATGGCTACACCTTC.

This clonotype has just a few counts. The chain combines TRBV6-5 with TRBJ2-7; D tentatively fits TRBD1 or TRBD2 (5 bases each). CDR1 MNHEY and CDR2 SVGAGI come from the germline V gene. The CDR3 loop spans 14 amino acids. The V end lost 2 bases, the J end lost 0 bases, and 8 bases lay between the germline ends. For the CDR3, the DNA is TGTGCCAGCAGTTACGGGGGTAACTCCTACGAGCAGTACTTC. Protein product: CASSYGGNSYEQYF.

The gene calls are TRBV6-4 and TRBJ2-1, with D unresolved. Deletions cut 6 bases from V and 6 bases from J, with 12 bases between. Germline V gene lookup returns CDR1 MRHNA and CDR2 SNTAGT. The CDR3 extends over 13 amino acids. CDR3 in amino acids: CASSLLVGNEQFF. CDR3 sequence (DNA): TGTGCCAGCAGCCTTTTGGTGGGCAATGAGCAGTTCTTC.

The sample holds many counts of this clonotype. The CDR3 region is CASSYSFRAVVSNQPQHF. CDR3 sequence (DNA): TGTGCCAGCAGTTACTCGTTCAGGGCCGTTGTTAGCAATCAGCCCCAGCATTTT. The J gene is TRBJ1-5, the V gene TRBV6-5; a weak D match, TRBD1 (5 bases). Trimming removed 0 bases at V and 0 bases at J, with 15 bases between. The CDR3 is made up of 18 amino acids. The germline gives CDR1 MNHEY, CDR2 SVGAGI.

The chain links TRBV12-3 or TRBV12-4 to TRBJ2-7; D not certain. The V end was cut by 3 bases, the J end by 5 bases, with 8 bases between. The CDR3 consists of 12 residues. CDR3 coding DNA: TGTGCCAGCAGTTTCTCCCAGGACGAGCAGTACTTC. Translating it yields CASSFSQDEQYF.

The chain couples TRBV5-1 to TRBJ2-1; TRBD2 might be the D (6 bases). This CDR3 spans 14 amino acids. The V and J ends lost 0 bases and 12 bases respectively, with 16 bases between them. Germline values: CDR1 SGHRS, CDR2 YFSETQ. CDR3 DNA sequence: TGCGCCAGCAGCTTGGTTCCTAGCGACCCTGGGCAGTTCTTC. Translated, it gives CASSLVPSDPGQFF.

The rearrangement links TRBV29-1 to TRBJ2-7, with 8 bases fitting TRBD1. The CDR3 extends over 15 amino acids. The V and J ends lost 0 bases and 2 bases, in that order; junction bases with no gene match: 6. Germline V lookup: CDR1 SQVTM, CDR2 ANQGSEA. CDR3 DNA sequence: TGCAGCGTTGAAGACAGGGGGCGGGGTCCCTACGAGCAGTACTTC. Translating it yields CSVEDRGRGPYEQYF.

This clonotype appeared a few times. The gene calls are TRBV5-1 and TRBJ2-5, with 14 bases fitting TRBD2. With 4 bases clipped from V and 2 bases from J, the junction kept 7 bases outside the gene matches. This CDR3 contains 17 residues. Germline CDR1 and CDR2: SGHRS and YFSETQ. CDR3: CASSPGLAGGVQETQYF. The CDR3 coding sequence is TGCGCCAGCAGCCCAGGACTAGCGGGAGGAGTACAAGAGACCCAGTACTTC. The full variable domain, with the rest looked up from reference TRBV5-1 and TRBJ2-5, is KAGVTQTPRYLIKTRGQQVTLSCSPISGHRSVSWYQQTPGQGLQFLFEYFSETQRNKGNFPGRFSGRQFSNSRSEMNVSTLELGDSALYLCASSPGLAGGVQETQYFGPGTRLLVL.

The sample holds a few counts of this clonotype. The chain joins TRBV11-2 to TRBJ2-3; no reliable D call. CDR1 and CDR2 from the germline V gene are SGHAT and FQNNGV. V dropped 1 base and J dropped 1 base, with 18 bases sitting between them. The CDR3 runs to 18 residues. CDR3 DNA sequence: TGTGCCAGCAGCTTAGTGGGTTTGCGGCCTATTGGCACAGATACGCAGTATTTT. Amino acid sequence: CASSLVGLRPIGTDTQYF.

This sequence joins TRBV11-2 and TRBJ2-1; 9 bases are shared with TRBD2. The V and J ends lost 11 bases and 6 bases, in that order; junction bases with no gene match: 26. Germline CDR1 SGHAT, CDR2 FQNNGV. The CDR3 sequence is 19 residues long. The CDR3 DNA follows: TGTGCCTGCTGCTTACAAAGTCTGGGACTAGCAATCCCCCTCAATGAGCAGTTCTTC. It codes for CACCLQSLGLAIPLNEQFF. Variable domain in full (rest from reference TRBV11-2 and TRBJ2-1): EAGVAQSPRYKIIEKRQSVAFWCNPISGHATLYWYQQILGQGPKLLIQFQNNGVVDDSQLPKDRFSAERLKGVDSTLKIQPAKLEDSAVYLCACCLQSLGLAIPLNEQFFGPGTRLTVL.

The chain is built from TRBV6-4 and TRBJ2-1; TRBD2 matches 12 bases. From germline, CDR1 is MRHNA and CDR2 SNTAGT. V dropped 5 bases and J dropped 3; count of bases not matched to a gene: 11. The CDR3 runs 18 residues. CDR3 sequence (DNA): TGTGCCAGCAGTAGAGGACTAGCGGGGCGTGTCGACTACAATGAGCAGTTCTTC. Its translation is CASSRGLAGRVDYNEQFF.

V and J are TRBV28 and TRBJ2-1; D gene uncertain. CDR3 length: 14 amino acids. Trimming left V 1 base short and J 4 bases short, with 8 bases between. The germline V gene has CDR1 MDHEN and CDR2 SYDVKM. CDR3 loop: CASSLFSAYNEQFF. For the CDR3, the DNA is TGTGCCAGCAGTTTATTCTCTGCTTACAATGAGCAGTTCTTC.

V usage is TRBV12-3 or TRBV12-4 and J usage is TRBJ2-1, with TRBD2 matching 8 bases. This CDR3 comprises 17 residues. The V and J ends lost 0 bases and 7 bases, in that order; junction bases with no gene match: 11. CDR3 region: CASSLARGAGGSNEQFF. The CDR3 DNA is TGTGCCAGCAGTTTAGCGCGTGGGGCGGGAGGTTCTAATGAGCAGTTCTTC.

This clonotype has at least ten counts. This chain joins TRBV20-1 and TRBJ1-2, with D unclear. Per germline, CDR1 DFQATT and CDR2 SNEGSKA (reference sequence). V gave up 1 base and J gave up 6 bases, with 12 bases separating them. The CDR3 runs 13 residues. The CDR3: CSARALRRNGYTF. In nucleotides, the CDR3 is TGCAGTGCTAGAGCCCTTCGGAGGAATGGCTACACCTTC.